The source of this T cell receptor (beta chain) is a study of blood T cell repertoires in COVID-19. Study at large: Samples taken during acute and convalescent COVID-19 were collected in the United States, Italy and Spain. PBMCs, B-cell-depleted T cells, or T cells were the source of the cDNA or gDNA that made up the material.

Germline V gives CDR1 SGHNT, CDR2 YYREEE (reference sequence). Trimming left V 2 bases short and J 10 bases short, with 12 bases between. This CDR3 contains 13 residues. As originally analysed: Estimated nucleated cell counts came from reference gene primer amplification. Clones were sequenced by immunoSEQ multiplex PCR, and TCRdb holds only the in-frame ones, with some missing. V and J calls and clone size are as listed in that table; D and trimming were resolved from the DNA. The sample has 220,000 or so clones; about 80% are singletons. The source is an elderly woman with acute or convalescent COVID-19. Sequences were obtained from peripheral blood. The V and J genes are TRBV5-4 and TRBJ1-4; D not resolved. The CDR3 is CASSLRTAGKLFF. CDR3 nucleotides: TGTGCCAGCAGCTTACGTACGGCGGGAAAACTGTTTTTT.